This T cell receptor beta chain was identified during a study of blood T cell repertoires in COVID-19. Study background: Samples came from the United States, Italy and Spain, spanning acute and convalescent COVID-19. T cells, B-cell-depleted T cells, or PBMCs provided the cDNA or gDNA that served as material.

In germline, CDR1 is MNHNS, CDR2 SASEGT. The CDR3 contains 19 residues. V trimming: 0 bases; J trimming: 2 bases; junction bases outside the gene matches: 12. Authors' data handling: Amplified reference gene primers provided the basis for estimating nucleated cell counts. Produced via immunoSEQ multiplex PCR; TCRdb's table is partial and in-frame only. The D gene and trimming were derived from the DNA, and the V and J assignments and clone size from that table. The sample lists fewer than 300,000 clones, about nine tenths occurring once. Sequencing used peripheral blood. The rearrangement uses TRBV6-1 and TRBJ1-2; TRBD1 matches 10 bases. This sequence originates from a man aged 50-59 years with COVID-19, enrolled during active disease. The CDR3 protein is CASSEAFTPGQGKNYGYTF. In DNA, the CDR3 is TGTGCCAGCAGTGAAGCGTTTACCCCGGGACAGGGGAAGAACTATGGCTACACCTTC.